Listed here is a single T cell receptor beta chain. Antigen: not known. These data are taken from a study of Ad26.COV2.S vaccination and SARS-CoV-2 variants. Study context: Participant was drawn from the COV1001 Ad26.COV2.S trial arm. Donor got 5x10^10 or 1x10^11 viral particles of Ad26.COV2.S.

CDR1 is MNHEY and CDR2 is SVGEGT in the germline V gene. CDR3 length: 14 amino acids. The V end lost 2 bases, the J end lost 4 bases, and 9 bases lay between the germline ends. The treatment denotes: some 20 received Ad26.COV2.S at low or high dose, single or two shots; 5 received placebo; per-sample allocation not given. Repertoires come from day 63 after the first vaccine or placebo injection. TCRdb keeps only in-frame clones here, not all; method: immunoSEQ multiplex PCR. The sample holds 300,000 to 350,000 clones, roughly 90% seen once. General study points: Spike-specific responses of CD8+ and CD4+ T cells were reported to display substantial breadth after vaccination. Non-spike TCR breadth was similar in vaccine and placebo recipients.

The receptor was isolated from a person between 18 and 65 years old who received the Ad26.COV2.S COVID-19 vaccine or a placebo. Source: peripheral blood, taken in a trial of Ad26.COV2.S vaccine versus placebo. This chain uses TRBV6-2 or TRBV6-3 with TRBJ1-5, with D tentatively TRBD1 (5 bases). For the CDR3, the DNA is TGTGCCAGCAGTTACCTCCAGGGAAATCAGCCCCAGCATTTT. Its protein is CASSYLQGNQPQHF.